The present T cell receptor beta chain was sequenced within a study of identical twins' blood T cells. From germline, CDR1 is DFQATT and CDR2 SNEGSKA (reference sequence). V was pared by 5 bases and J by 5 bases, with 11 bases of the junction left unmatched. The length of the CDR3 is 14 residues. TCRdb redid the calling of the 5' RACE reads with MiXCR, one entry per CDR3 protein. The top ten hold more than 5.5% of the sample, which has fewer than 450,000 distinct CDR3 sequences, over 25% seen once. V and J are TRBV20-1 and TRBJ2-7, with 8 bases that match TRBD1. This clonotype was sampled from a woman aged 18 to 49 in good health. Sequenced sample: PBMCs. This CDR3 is CSAGRGQGVHEQYF. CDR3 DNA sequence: TGCAGTGCTGGACGTGGACAGGGAGTCCACGAGCAGTACTTC.